A selection of T cell receptor beta chains follows, all from one sample in a study of blood T cell repertoires in COVID-19. The repertoire was sequenced with immunoSEQ multiplex PCR; TCRdb's copy has only in-frame clones and lacks some. The profile shows some 490,000 clones, less than 90% of them singletons. Sequencing was carried out using PBMCs or T cells enriched from blood (not recorded which). The receptors here all came from a woman aged 55-75 years who had recovered from COVID-19. Both conserved end residues are part of each CDR3. The D gene is left open where the match is weak. Size is omitted from some rows. Given values are once, few, many or a class for expanded clones.

>-|-|TRBV6-5|TRBJ1-3
TGTGCCACCCAAGGAGGGTACTCTGGAAACACCATATATTTT
CATQGGYSGNTIYF
>-|-|TRBV20-1|TRBJ2-1
TGCAGTGCTTCGGGGAACAATGAGCAGTTCTTC
CSASGNNEQFF
>-|-|TRBV12-3/TRBV12-4|TRBJ1-1
TGTGCCAGCAGTTTAGGCGGGGGCACTGAAGCTTTCTTT
CASSLGGGTEAFF
>-|TRBD1|TRBV28|TRBJ1-2
TGTGCCAGCATTGGGGGACAGGGCGGCTATGGCTACACCTTC
CASIGGQGGYGYTF
>few|-|TRBV10-1|TRBJ1-1
TGCGCCAGCTGTGGGGGGGGGAACACTGAAGCTTTCTTT
CASCGGGNTEAFF
>-|-|TRBV7-2|TRBJ1-2
TGTGCCAGCAGCACAGGACAGAGCTATGGCTACACCTTC
CASSTGQSYGYTF
>-|-|TRBV9|TRBJ2-2
TGTGCCAGCAGCGTATTTGGGCTAAGCACCGGGGAGCTGTTTTTT
CASSVFGLSTGELFF
>-|TRBD2|TRBV6-2/TRBV6-3|TRBJ2-3
TGTGCCAGCAGTCCAGAACTAGCGGGGGGAGATACGCAGTATTTT
CASSPELAGGDTQYF
>-|TRBD1|TRBV7-2|TRBJ2-2
TGTGCCAGCAGCTCGGACAGGGTAGGCCGAGCGAACACCGGGGAGCTGTTTTTT
CASSSDRVGRANTGELFF
>-|TRBD1|TRBV10-3|TRBJ1-2
TGTGCCATCACTCCGGGACAGGGATTATATGGCTACACCTTC
CAITPGQGLYGYTF
>-|TRBD1|TRBV5-1|TRBJ2-6
TGCGCCAGCAGCCCGGGACAGGGTCCCTCTGGGGCCAACGTCCTGACTTTC
CASSPGQGPSGANVLTF
>-|-|TRBV30|TRBJ1-2
TGTGCCTGGAGTGTACCGGCAGGATCCTACAACTATGGCTACACCTTC
CAWSVPAGSYNYGYTF
>-|-|TRBV29-1|TRBJ1-1
TGCAGCGTTGACAAGGGGGGGCAGGGCACTGAAGCTTTCTTT
CSVDKGGQGTEAFF
>-|TRBD1|TRBV7-8|TRBJ1-2
TGTGCCAGCAGCTTAGTGGCAGGGGGGAACTATGGCTACACCTTC
CASSLVAGGNYGYTF
>-|TRBD1|TRBV18|TRBJ1-2
TGTGCCAGCTCAGGGACAGGGGACTATGGCTACACCTTC
CASSGTGDYGYTF
>many|-|TRBV2|TRBJ2-2
TGTGCCAGATTGCAGGGCTCCGGGGAGCTGTTTTTT
CARLQGSGELFF
>-|-|TRBV7-2|TRBJ1-1
TGTGCCAGCAGCTGGTCGGGGGGAAACACTGAAGCTTTCTTT
CASSWSGGNTEAFF
>-|-|TRBV6-6|TRBJ1-4
TGTGCCAGCAGCTACACACCAGGGTCGCCTAATGAAAAACTGTTTTTT
CASSYTPGSPNEKLFF
>-|-|TRBV4-1|TRBJ2-6
TGCGCCAGCAGCCAAGATATGTCGAGAAGGACTTCGCTGGCCAACGTCCTGACTTTC
CASSQDMSRRTSLANVLTF
>-|TRBD2|TRBV10-3|TRBJ2-3
TGTGCCATCAGTGCCCGGACTAGCGGGGCCACAGATACGCAGTATTTT
CAISARTSGATDTQYF
>-|TRBD1|TRBV27|TRBJ2-1
TGTGCCAGCAGTTCACGGGTGACAGGGAACAATGAGCAGTTCTTC
CASSSRVTGNNEQFF
>-|-|TRBV7-9|TRBJ1-1
TGTGCCAGCAGCCCCCTCCAGGGAAGGACTGAAGCTTTCTTT
CASSPLQGRTEAFF
>-|-|TRBV11-2|TRBJ1-1
TGTGCCAGCAGCTTAAAACAGAACACTGAAGCTTTCTTT
CASSLKQNTEAFF
>-|-|TRBV19|TRBJ1-2
TGTGCCAGTAGGTTCCCCCAGGGACTAACTACCTATGGCTACACCTTC
CASRFPQGLTTYGYTF
>few|-|TRBV27|TRBJ2-7
TGTGCCAGCAGTACGGGCTCCTACGAGCAGTACTTC
CASSTGSYEQYF
>-|-|TRBV18|TRBJ1-1
TGTGCCAGCTCACCACAGTCAGTGAACACTGAAGCTTTCTTT
CASSPQSVNTEAFF
>once|-|TRBV7-8|TRBJ2-3
TGTGCCAGCAGCACAGGACAGACGACAGATACGCAGTATTTT
CASSTGQTTDTQYF
>-|-|TRBV30|TRBJ1-5
TGTGCCTGGGGAGCTAAGGGGAATCAGCCCCAGCATTTT
CAWGAKGNQPQHF
>-|-|TRBV6-1|TRBJ1-5
TGTGCCAGCAGACAGCTCAATCAGCCCCAGCATTTT
CASRQLNQPQHF
>-|TRBD1|TRBV10-3|TRBJ2-3
TGTGCCATCAGTCCTAAAGCCGGGACAGGGGCGAGCACAGATACGCAGTATTTT
CAISPKAGTGASTDTQYF
>-|TRBD2|TRBV7-2|TRBJ2-3
TGTGCCAGCAGCTTAAGGCGGGGGGGCCTGACAGATACGCAGTATTTT
CASSLRRGGLTDTQYF
>-|TRBD1|TRBV4-1|TRBJ2-6
TGCGCCAGCAGCCATCTTGGACAGGGAGAGGCCAACGTCCTGACTTTC
CASSHLGQGEANVLTF
>-|TRBD1|TRBV2|TRBJ2-1
TGTGCCAGCAGTTGGGACAGGGGGCGATGGAATGAGCAGTTCTTC
CASSWDRGRWNEQFF
>-|TRBD1|TRBV5-1|TRBJ2-5
TGCGCCAGCAGCGTAAACAGGGGTTTCCAAGAGACCCAGTACTTC
CASSVNRGFQETQYF
>-|TRBD1|TRBV3-1/TRBV3-2|TRBJ1-2
TGTGCCAGCTGCCACACAGGGGATTTAGCTAACTATGGCTACACCTTC
CASCHTGDLANYGYTF
>-|-|TRBV6-2/TRBV6-3|TRBJ2-7
TGTGCCAGCAGTTACCTGGGCAGGGGCGGGGAGCAGTACTTC
CASSYLGRGGEQYF
>-|TRBD1|TRBV24-1|TRBJ1-4
TGTGCCACCAGTGATTCAGGGGGCCTAAATGAAAAACTGTTTTTT
CATSDSGGLNEKLFF
>-|TRBD1|TRBV7-8|TRBJ1-2
TGTGCCAGCAGCCCACAGGGGAACTATGGCTACACCTTC
CASSPQGNYGYTF
>-|-|TRBV6-5|TRBJ1-1
TGTGCCAGCAGTTACTCGTTAACAGTGAACACTGAAGCTTTCTTT
CASSYSLTVNTEAFF
>once|-|TRBV27|TRBJ1-2
TGTGCCAGCAGTTTACGGGCAACAGGGTCCCGAGGCTACACCTTC
CASSLRATGSRGYTF
>once|TRBD1|TRBV3-1/TRBV3-2|TRBJ2-1
TGTGCCAGCAGCCTCCGGGACAGGGGGGACAATGAGCAGTTCTTC
CASSLRDRGDNEQFF
>-|-|TRBV7-9|TRBJ1-1
TGTGCCAGCAGCCGGACTCCACACACTGAAGCTTTCTTT
CASSRTPHTEAFF
>-|TRBD1|TRBV2|TRBJ2-6
TGTGCCAGCAGTGAGGACAGGGGAGACGGGGCCAACGTCCTGACTTTC
CASSEDRGDGANVLTF
>-|-|TRBV11-3|TRBJ1-3
TGTGCCAGCAGCCAACCTCAGGGTTCTGGAAACACCATATATTTT
CASSQPQGSGNTIYF
>-|-|TRBV29-1|TRBJ1-2
TGCAGCGTTGGGGTCCCCCTAGGACACCCGACGAACTATGGCTACACCTTC
CSVGVPLGHPTNYGYTF
>-|TRBD1|TRBV2|TRBJ1-2
TGTGCCAGCATGGGGCAGGGGGGACTCTATGGCTACACCTTC
CASMGQGGLYGYTF
>-|-|TRBV6-5|TRBJ1-1
TGTGCCAGCAGGGTGGAGGGTAGATGGAACGCTGAAGCTTTCTTT
CASRVEGRWNAEAFF
>-|-|TRBV5-1|TRBJ2-2
TGCGCCAGCAGCTTGGTAACGGACACCGGGGAGCTGTTTTTT
CASSLVTDTGELFF
>-|-|TRBV9|TRBJ1-6
TGTGCCAGCAGCGTAGGGGACATAAATTCACCCCTCCACTTT
CASSVGDINSPLHF
>-|TRBD1|TRBV5-1|TRBJ1-2
TGCGCCAGCATTCTAATTCCGGGACAGGGGACTTATGGCTACACCTTC
CASILIPGQGTYGYTF
>-|-|TRBV9|TRBJ1-6
TGTGCCAGCAGCGTACAGGGTAATCTTCCCAATTCACCCCTCCACTTT
CASSVQGNLPNSPLHF
>-|TRBD2|TRBV27|TRBJ2-1
TGTGCCAGCAGTTTCCGGGCCGGGGCGGCTCGACTAGCGGGGATGGATGAGCAGTTCTTC
CASSFRAGAARLAGMDEQFF
>-|-|TRBV6-5|TRBJ1-3
TGTGCCAGCAGTTACGGGGCAGGAGGAAACACCATATATTTT
CASSYGAGGNTIYF
>-|TRBD1|TRBV6-5|TRBJ1-2
TGTGCCAGCAGGGACAGGGGGATTAACTATGGCTACACCTTC
CASRDRGINYGYTF
>-|-|TRBV24-1|TRBJ1-2
TGTGCCACCAGTGTAGGGAGATGGGATGGCTACACCTTC
CATSVGRWDGYTF
>-|-|TRBV10-3|TRBJ1-1
TGTGCCATCAGTGAAAGGCAGGGGACTGAAGCTTTCTTT
CAISERQGTEAFF